One and the same sample provided the 18 T cell receptor beta chains below, sequenced in a study of blood T cells in healthy people across ages. Through a sample-barcoded 5' primer and a J-beta primer mix, a second PCR was run for 7 to 11 cycles. TCRdb ran MiXCR on the 5' RACE reads and lists one entry per CDR3 protein. The table shows 1 million or so distinct CDR3 sequences, with 35% to 50% occurring only once. The sequenced sample was blood. These receptors all stem from a woman aged 55-70 years in good health.

The V call is TRBV24-1, the J call TRBJ2-3; the D gene is possibly TRBD1 (6 bases). Trimming removed 8 bases at V and 3 bases at J, with 17 bases between. This CDR3 contains 15 residues. The germline V gene encodes CDR1 KGHDR and CDR2 SFDVKD. The CDR3 here is CATMEGGLGTDTQYF. CDR3 nucleotides: TGTGCCACCATGGAAGGGGGTTTAGGTACAGATACGCAGTATTTT.

The chain recombines TRBV3-1 with TRBJ2-1, with TRBD2 identical over 8 bases. The germline V gene encodes CDR1 LGHDT and CDR2 YNNKEL (reference sequence). The CDR3 runs to 16 residues. The V and J ends lost 0 bases and 7 bases, in that order; junction bases with no gene match: 8. CDR3 in DNA: TGTGCCAGCAGCCAAGATTGGACTAGCCCCGGGAATGAGCAGTTCTTC. It yields the protein CASSQDWTSPGNEQFF.

This clonotype was counted a few times. V gene TRBV20-1 combines with J gene TRBJ1-2; 7 nucleotides line up with TRBD1. The CDR3 loop spans 11 amino acids. Germline values: CDR1 DFQATT, CDR2 SNEGSKA (reference sequence). The CDR3 DNA is TGCAGCGGTACAGGGGAGGTGGGCTACACCTTC. This codes for CSGTGEVGYTF.

The CDR3 coding sequence is TGTGCCAGCAGCCCCACAACTAGCGGGGGCTACAATGAGCAGTTCTTC. Protein product: CASSPTTSGGYNEQFF. This chain uses TRBV7-9 with TRBJ2-1; 11 bases line up with TRBD2. The trim removed 5 bases at V and 3 bases at J, leaving 6 bases unmatched. The CDR3 has 16 amino acids. Germline V gives CDR1 SEHNR, CDR2 FQNEAQ (reference sequence). Drawing the rest from reference TRBV7-9 and TRBJ2-1, the complete variable domain is DTGVSQNPRHKITKRGQNVTFRCDPISEHNRLYWYRQTLGQGPEFLTYFQNEAQLEKSRLLSDRFSAERPKGSFSTLEIQRTEQGDSAMYLCASSPTTSGGYNEQFFGPGTRLTVL.

Notes on this clonotype: A read error may account for a junction end that differs from germline. This chain connects TRBV27 to TRBJ2-5, with 8 positions matching TRBD2. The length of the CDR3 is 13 residues. Germline V gene data show CDR1 as MNHEY and CDR2 as SMNVEV (reference sequence). CDR3 in DNA: TGTGCCAGCAGGACGGGAGGGGGTGAGACCCGGTACTTC. It yields the protein CASRTGGGETRYF.

This chain uses TRBV5-5 with TRBJ2-1, with D uncertain. This CDR3 comprises 14 residues. V lost 0 bases to trimming and J lost 5 bases, with 9 bases between them. CDR1 SGHKS and CDR2 YYEKEE come from the germline V gene (reference sequence). The chain's CDR3 is CASSLAFGNNEQFF. Written as DNA, the CDR3 is TGTGCCAGCAGCTTGGCCTTCGGAAACAATGAGCAGTTCTTC.

A few counts support this clonotype. The chain couples TRBV5-6 to TRBJ2-2; a weak D match, TRBD1 (5 bases). Germline-derived CDR1 and CDR2 are SGHDT and YYEEEE. The CDR3 has 16 amino acids. V lost 0 bases and J lost 0, with 9 bases in between. The CDR3, as DNA: TGTGCCAGCAGCTTGGTACAGGACGCGAACACCGGGGAGCTGTTTTTT. Residues: CASSLVQDANTGELFF.

This chain links TRBV27 with TRBJ2-3; either TRBD1 or TRBD2 may fit D (5 bases each). Per the germline V gene, CDR1 is MNHEY and CDR2 is SMNVEV (reference sequence). The CDR3 covers 15 residues. As DNA, the CDR3 is TGTGCTGGCAGTTTTTGTGAGGGGTGCACAGATACGCAGTATTTT. Its protein product is CAGSFCEGCTDTQYF.

The genes are TRBV20-1 and TRBJ2-6, with D tentatively TRBD1 (6 bases). V lost 0 bases and J 0 bases, leaving 12 bases between the germline ends. Germline assignment: CDR1 DFQATT and CDR2 SNEGSKA (reference sequence). CDR3 length: 17 residues. The CDR3 bases are TGCAGTGCTAGAGATATGAGACAGGACTCTGGGGCCAACGTCCTGACTTTC. Translated, it gives CSARDMRQDSGANVLTF.

This clonotype was seen a handful of times. J is TRBJ2-5 and V is TRBV4-1; D gene ambiguous. Germline V CDR1 and CDR2: MGHRA, YSYEKL. Deletions cut 6 bases from V and 4 bases from J, with 12 bases between. This CDR3 region has 13 residues. The CDR3 nucleotides are TGCGCCAGCAGATACGGACCCAGAGAGACCCAGTACTTC. It encodes CASRYGPRETQYF.

The chain carries TRBV28 and TRBJ2-5; maybe TRBD1 (5 bases). The end of the DNA is better explained by TRBJ2-7, so the J call may be wrong. Germline CDR1 reads MDHEN; CDR2 reads SYDVKM. CDR3 size: 14 residues. For the CDR3, the DNA is TGTGCCACTCCGAGAGGCAGCAGGGACTACGAGCAGTACTTC. Amino acid sequence: CATPRGSRDYEQYF.

A few counts support this clonotype. The genes are TRBV6-2 or TRBV6-3 and TRBJ2-7; 7 nucleotides align to TRBD1. Germline assignment: CDR1 MNHEY and CDR2 SVGEGT. This CDR3 spans 14 amino acids. Losses at the gene ends were 5 bases for V and 3 bases for J; bases not matched to a gene: 7. The chain's CDR3 is CASSSRGTHYEQYF. As DNA, the CDR3 is TGTGCCAGCAGTAGCAGGGGGACACACTACGAGCAGTACTTC.

The CDR3 spells CASSYSSPRTSGRDNEQFF. Here the CDR3 DNA reads TGTGCCAGCAGTTACTCTTCGCCAAGAACTAGCGGGAGAGACAATGAGCAGTTCTTC. The rearrangement joins TRBV6-5 to TRBJ2-1, with 11 bases identical to TRBD2. Germline CDR1 MNHEY, CDR2 SVGAGI. This CDR3 spans 19 amino acids. V lost 0 bases and J lost 5; bases outside the gene matches: 12.

This clonotype was seen only a few times. The chain employs TRBV25-1 and TRBJ2-3; 7 bases are a match to TRBD2. Germline V lookup: CDR1 MGHDK, CDR2 SYGVNS. This CDR3 spans 15 amino acids. The V segment lost 4 bases and the J segment 6 bases; nucleotides outside the gene matches: 10. The CDR3 is CASSVGAGLGDTQYF. CDR3 nucleotide sequence: TGTGCCAGCAGTGTAGGAGCGGGACTGGGGGATACGCAGTATTTT.

This chain connects TRBV27 to TRBJ2-1; the match to TRBD2 covers 12 bases. Trimming cost V 2 bases and J 6 bases; bases outside gene matches: 11. CDR1 and CDR2 (germline): MNHEY, SMNVEV (reference sequence). The CDR3 sequence is 18 residues long. As DNA, the CDR3 is TGTGCCAGCAGTTTAGGTGGGGAGGGACTAGCGGGCAGCAATGAGCAGTTCTTC. Residues: CASSLGGEGLAGSNEQFF.

The rearrangement joins TRBV28 to TRBJ2-7; 7 positions agree with TRBD2. Trimming took 6 bases from V and 4 from J; bases not matched to a gene: 9. The germline V gene encodes CDR1 MDHEN and CDR2 SYDVKM. This CDR3 is built from 14 residues. Written as DNA, the CDR3 is TGTGCCAGCAGACCTACGGGACTACCTTACGAGCAGTACTTC. This sequence encodes CASRPTGLPYEQYF.

The rearrangement joins TRBV12-3 or TRBV12-4 to TRBJ2-7; possibly TRBD1 for D (5 bases). V lost 4 bases to trimming and J lost 0 bases, with 13 bases between them. The CDR3 has 15 amino acids. The CDR3 spells CASSWGSTTSYEQYF. Here the CDR3 DNA reads TGTGCCAGCAGTTGGGGCAGCACAACCTCCTACGAGCAGTACTTC.

This clonotype has only a few counts. The chain links TRBV20-1 to TRBJ2-7, with TRBD2 matching over 8 bases. V was clipped by 3 bases and J by 2 bases; unmatched bases: 9. The CDR3 is made up of 15 amino acids. Germline V gene sequence: CDR1 DFQATT, CDR2 SNEGSKA (reference sequence). CDR3 DNA sequence: TGCAGTGCTAGTTCCCCCTTAGCGGGAACCTACGAGCAGTACTTC. Translating it yields CSASSPLAGTYEQYF.